This is a list of T cell receptor beta chains from one sample in a study of shared clonotypes between healthy human individuals. The data were produced by immunoSEQ multiplex PCR, yet TCRdb's version contains in-frame clones alone and is incomplete. The data show about 560,000 clones, just over 75% seen once. The sequenced sample consisted of PBMCs. The origin of the receptors is a woman in her thirties or forties in good health. Some clones in this sample may be carry-over from other donors' samples. Each CDR3 is given with its conserved first and last residue. The order of the fields is clone size, D gene, J gene, V gene, CDR3 protein, CDR3 DNA. D genes are given only for firm matches. Only some rows state a clone size, as once, few, many or a class for expanded clones.

>.|TRBD1|TRBJ2-3|TRBV6-5
CASSYSRDSSTDTQYF
TGTGCCAGCAGTTATAGCAGGGACAGCAGCACAGATACGCAGTATTTT
>once|TRBD1|TRBJ1-1|TRBV28
CASSSSGGMNTEAFF
TGTGCCAGCAGTTCCTCAGGGGGCATGAACACTGAAGCTTTCTTT
>.|.|TRBJ1-2|TRBV19
CASSWGDVIYGYTF
TGTGCCAGTAGTTGGGGGGACGTCATCTATGGCTACACCTTC
>.|.|TRBJ2-7|TRBV30
CAWSAPAYEQYF
TGTGCCTGGAGTGCCCCGGCCTACGAGCAGTACTTC
>.|.|TRBJ1-6|TRBV18
CASSLGPNSPLHF
TGTGCCAGCTCACTAGGACCCAATTCACCCCTCCACTTT
>.|TRBD1|TRBJ1-2|TRBV18
CASSPPDRGYYGYTF
TGTGCCAGCTCACCACCGGACAGGGGTTACTATGGCTACACCTTC
>.|.|TRBJ2-1|TRBV6-5
CASSPDSHEQFF
TGTGCCAGCAGCCCTGATTCTCATGAGCAGTTCTTC
>few|.|TRBJ1-2|TRBV6-1
CASSLLWTGYTF
TGTGCCAGCAGCTTGTTATGGACAGGCTACACCTTC
>.|TRBD1|TRBJ1-1|TRBV30
CAWSVLSGTGAGGTEAFF
TGTGCCTGGAGTGTACTTTCCGGGACAGGGGCTGGAGGCACTGAAGCTTTCTTT
>.|TRBD2|TRBJ2-3|TRBV28
CASSYPSGSATDTQYF
TGTGCCAGCAGTTATCCCAGCGGGAGTGCCACAGATACGCAGTATTTT
>few|TRBD2|TRBJ2-1|TRBV4-1
CASSQSLLAGVVNEQFF
TGCGCCAGCAGCCAATCCCTCCTAGCGGGAGTCGTCAATGAGCAGTTCTTC
>.|TRBD2|TRBJ2-5|TRBV28
CASSRLAGGGETQYF
TGTGCCAGCAGCAGACTAGCGGGAGGGGGGGAGACCCAGTACTTC
>.|TRBD1|TRBJ1-6|TRBV27
CASSFRGTNSPLHF
TGTGCCAGCAGTTTCAGGGGGACGAATTCACCCCTCCACTTT
>few|.|TRBJ1-5|TRBV4-1
CASSHSSGVLGNQPQHF
TGCGCCAGCAGCCATAGTTCTGGAGTATTGGGCAATCAGCCCCAGCATTTT
>.|TRBD2|TRBJ2-3|TRBV9
CASSVGLAESTDTQYF
TGTGCCAGCAGCGTAGGACTAGCGGAAAGCACAGATACGCAGTATTTT